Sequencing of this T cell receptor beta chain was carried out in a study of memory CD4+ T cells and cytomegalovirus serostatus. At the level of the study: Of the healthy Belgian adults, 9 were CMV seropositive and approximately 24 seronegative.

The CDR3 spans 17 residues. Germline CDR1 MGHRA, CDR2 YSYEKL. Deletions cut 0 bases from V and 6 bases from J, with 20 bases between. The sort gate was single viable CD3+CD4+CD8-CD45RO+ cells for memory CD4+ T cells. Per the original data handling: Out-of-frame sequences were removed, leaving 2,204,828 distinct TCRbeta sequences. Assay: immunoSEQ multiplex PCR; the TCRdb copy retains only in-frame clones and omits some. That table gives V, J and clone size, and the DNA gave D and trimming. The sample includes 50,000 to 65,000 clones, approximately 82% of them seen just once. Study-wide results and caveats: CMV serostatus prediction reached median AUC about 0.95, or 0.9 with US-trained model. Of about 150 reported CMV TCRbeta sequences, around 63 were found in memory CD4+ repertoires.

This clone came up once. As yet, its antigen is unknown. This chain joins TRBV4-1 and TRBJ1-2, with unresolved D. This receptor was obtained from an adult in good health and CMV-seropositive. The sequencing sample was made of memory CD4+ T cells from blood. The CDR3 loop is CASSQDRPTLGLNGYTF. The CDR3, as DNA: TGCGCCAGCAGCCAAGATCGACCCACTTTAGGCCTGAATGGCTACACCTTC.